Here is one TCR beta chain with its context. The sample originates from a study of blood T cells in healthy people across ages. A second roughly 6 to 12 cycle PCR used barcoded and J-beta primers. TCRdb re-derived calls from the 5' RACE reads in MiXCR, one entry per CDR3 protein. Here the sample spans about 770,000 distinct CDR3 sequences, 40% to 50% being singletons. Germline values: CDR1 SGDLS, CDR2 YYNGEE. The CDR3 has 16 residues. Trimming left V 0 bases short and J 6 bases short, with 13 bases between. This TCR was sampled from a man aged 60-69 years in good health. The chain joins TRBV9 to TRBJ1-6; D might be TRBD1 (5 bases). Material: blood. The CDR3 DNA reads TGTGCCAGCAGCGTAGGATCCAGGGCGGGTAATTCACCCCTCCACTTT. The encoded protein is CASSVGSRAGNSPLHF.